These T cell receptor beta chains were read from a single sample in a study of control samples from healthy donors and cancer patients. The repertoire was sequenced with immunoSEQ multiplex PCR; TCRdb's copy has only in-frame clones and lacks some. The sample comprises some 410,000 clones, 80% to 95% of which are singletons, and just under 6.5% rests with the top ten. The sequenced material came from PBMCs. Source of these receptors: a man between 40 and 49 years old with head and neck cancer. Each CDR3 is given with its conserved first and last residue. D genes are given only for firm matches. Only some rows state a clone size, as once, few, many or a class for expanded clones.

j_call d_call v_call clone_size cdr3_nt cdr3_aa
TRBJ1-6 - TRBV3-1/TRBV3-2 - TGTGCCAGCAGCCAAGAAAGAAGACGGCCCTATAATTCACCCCTCCACTTT CASSQERRRPYNSPLHF
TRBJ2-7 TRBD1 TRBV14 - TGTGCCAGCAGCCAAGATCCGGGACAGGGGAGGACCTACGAGCAGTACTTC CASSQDPGQGRTYEQYF
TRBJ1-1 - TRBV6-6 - TGTGCCAGCAGTTACGGGAGGGGGTCAAGGGCTGAAGCTTTCTTT CASSYGRGSRAEAFF
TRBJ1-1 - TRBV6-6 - TGTGCCAGCAGTTCGTCTTCGAGTTTAGGCACTGAAGCTTTCTTT CASSSSSSLGTEAFF
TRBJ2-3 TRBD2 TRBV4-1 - TGCGCCAGCAGCCAAGATCGGGCGACTAGCGCCGGCACAGATACGCAGTATTTT CASSQDRATSAGTDTQYF
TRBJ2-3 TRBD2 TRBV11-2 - TGTGCCAGCAGCCGACGGACTAGCGGGGGCACAGATACGCAGTATTTT CASSRRTSGGTDTQYF
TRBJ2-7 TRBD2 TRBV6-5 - TGTGCCAGCAGTTACGGGACTAGCCCTGTCGAGCAGTACTTC CASSYGTSPVEQYF
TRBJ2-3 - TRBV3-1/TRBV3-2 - TGTGCCAGCAGCCAAGAAAACGGGGACCTCACAGATACGCAGTATTTT CASSQENGDLTDTQYF
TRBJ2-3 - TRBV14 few TGTGCCAGCAGCCAAGCAGGCACAGATACGCAGTATTTT CASSQAGTDTQYF
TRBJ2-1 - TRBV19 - TGTGCCAGTAAAGGGGCGGACAAGCAGTTCTTC CASKGADKQFF
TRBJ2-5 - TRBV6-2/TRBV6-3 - TGTGCCAGCAGTTACGCCCTCCGAGGGGTAATCGAGACCCAGTACTTC CASSYALRGVIETQYF
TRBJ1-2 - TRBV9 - TGTGCCAGCAGCGTAGATGGCTGGGGCTATGGCTACACCTTC CASSVDGWGYGYTF
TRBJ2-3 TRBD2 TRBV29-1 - TGCAGCGTAGAAACCAGCGGGGGAGATACGCAGTATTTT CSVETSGGDTQYF
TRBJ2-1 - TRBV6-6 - TGTGCCAGCAGACCCCCAGGGACGGAGAATGAGCAGTTCTTC CASRPPGTENEQFF
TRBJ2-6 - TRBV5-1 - TGCGCCAGCAGCCCCGACAGCTCTGGGGCCAACGTCCTGACTTTC CASSPDSSGANVLTF
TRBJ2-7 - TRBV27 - TGTGCCAGCAGTTTATTAGGCGCCTACGAGCAGTACTTC CASSLLGAYEQYF